Presented here are 7 T cell receptor beta chains from one specimen sequenced in a study of identical twins. One entry per CDR3 protein results from TCRdb running MiXCR on the 5' RACE reads. The top ten clones hold about 0.54% of a sample with around 480,000 distinct CDR3 sequences, 12% to 15% of them seen once. This sample also belongs to another study, concerning yellow fever vaccine responses in identical twins.

The sequenced sample was CD4+ T cells sorted from blood. The receptors shown here come from a woman between 18 and 29 years old in good health.

Only a few counts were recorded for this clonotype. V and J are TRBV28 and TRBJ2-6; tentative D call: TRBD1 (5 bases). From germline, CDR1 is MDHEN and CDR2 SYDVKM. The CDR3 has 15 residues. With 6 bases removed from V and 1 base from J, the gap between germline ends came to 10 bases. Here the CDR3 DNA reads TGTGCCAGCAGACACCAGGGATCTGGGGCCAACGTCCTGACTTTC. Translation gives CASRHQGSGANVLTF.

The sample holds a few counts of this clonotype. The chain combines TRBV3-1 with TRBJ2-3; TRBD1 might be the D (6 bases). The CDR3 has 16 residues. CDR1 and CDR2 (germline): LGHDT, YNNKEL (reference sequence). V was pared by 1 base and J by 3 bases, with 14 bases between. The chain's CDR3 is CASSQAGQILTDTQYF. The CDR3 DNA reads as TGTGCCAGCAGCCAAGCCGGACAGATTCTTACAGATACGCAGTATTTT.

Here the CDR3 reads CASSNRDEIHPPPGELFF. In DNA form, the CDR3 reads TGTGCCAGCAGCAACAGGGACGAGATCCACCCACCACCCGGGGAGCTGTTTTTT. The genes are TRBV21-1 and TRBJ2-2; the tabulated D call, TRBD2, remains unverified against the DNA. TRBV21-1 represents a pseudogene. The CDR3 has 18 residues.

This clonotype occurred a few times. DNA of the CDR3: TGTGCCAGCAGTGAAAGGGCTGGCGGGTTCAATGAGCAGTTCTTC. It yields the protein CASSERAGGFNEQFF. The V and J genes are TRBV2 and TRBJ2-1; the D gene is possibly TRBD2 (5 bases). The CDR3 consists of 15 residues. V shed 2 bases and J shed 6 bases, with 14 bases lying between them. Germline values: CDR1 SNHLY, CDR2 FYNNEI. Drawing the rest from reference TRBV2 and TRBJ2-1, the complete variable domain is EPEVTQTPSHQVTQMGQEVILRCVPISNHLYFYWYRQILGQKVEFLVSFYNNEISEKSEIFDDQFSVERPDGSNFTLKIRSTKLEDSAMYFCASSERAGGFNEQFFGPGTRLTVL.

The rearrangement uses TRBV20-1 and TRBJ2-6; D uncertain. Germline-derived CDR1 and CDR2 are DFQATT and SNEGSKA (reference sequence). V dropped 6 bases and J dropped 0 bases, with 6 bases sitting between them. The CDR3 loop spans 13 amino acids. DNA for the CDR3: TGCAGTGCCAGCCTCTCTGGGGCCAACGTCCTGACTTTC. This sequence encodes CSASLSGANVLTF.

The chain joins TRBV5-1 to TRBJ2-7; 9 nucleotides agree with TRBD2. Germline CDR1 is SGHRS and CDR2 is YFSETQ. The ends lost 4 bases at V and 7 bases at J; junction bases unmatched: 15. The CDR3 is 16 residues long. CDR3 coding DNA: TGCGCCAGCAGCCCGGTACTTAGTAGCGGGAGTGAGGAGCAGTACTTC. This sequence encodes CASSPVLSSGSEEQYF.

A few counts support this clonotype. This chain uses TRBV27 with TRBJ2-1; 9 bases align to TRBD1. J gave up 5 bases and V 6 bases, and 11 bases lay outside the gene matches. Germline V gene lookup returns CDR1 MNHEY and CDR2 SMNVEV (reference sequence). This CDR3 comprises 16 residues. The CDR3 is CASRPDRDRADNEQFF. CDR3 DNA sequence: TGTGCCAGCAGACCCGACCGGGACAGGGCTGACAATGAGCAGTTCTTC.